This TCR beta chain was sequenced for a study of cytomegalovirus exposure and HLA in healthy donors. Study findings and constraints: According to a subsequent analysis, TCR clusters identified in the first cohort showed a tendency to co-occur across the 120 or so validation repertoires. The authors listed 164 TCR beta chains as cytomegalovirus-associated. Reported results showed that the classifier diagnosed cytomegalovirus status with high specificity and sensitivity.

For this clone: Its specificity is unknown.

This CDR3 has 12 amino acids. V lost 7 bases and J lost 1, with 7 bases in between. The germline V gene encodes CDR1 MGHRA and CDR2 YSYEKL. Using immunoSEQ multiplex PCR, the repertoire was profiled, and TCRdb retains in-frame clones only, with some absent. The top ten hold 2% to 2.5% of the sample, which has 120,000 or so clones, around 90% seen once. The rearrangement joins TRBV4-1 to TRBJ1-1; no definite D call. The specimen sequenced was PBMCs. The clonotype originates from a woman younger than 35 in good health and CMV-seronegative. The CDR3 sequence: CASTSQNTEAFF. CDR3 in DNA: TGCGCCAGCACGAGCCAGAACACTGAAGCTTTCTTT.